In its sample, the clone carrying this T cell receptor beta chain was seen once. TCRdb's table, derived via immunoSEQ multiplex PCR, lists solely in-frame clones and lacks some. This sample yields approximately 180,000 clones, of which approximately 83% are seen a single time; approximately 11% belongs to the top ten. The data were taken from a study of blood T cell repertoires in COVID-19. Overall study: COVID-19 samples collected from the United States, Italy and Spain covered acute and convalescent phases. From T cells, B-cell-depleted T cells, or PBMCs came the material, which was cDNA or gDNA.

With V trimmed by 4 bases and J by 7 bases, 7 bases remained unmatched. Germline values: CDR1 SGHDT, CDR2 YYEEEE. There are 14 residues in the CDR3. The TCR comes from a human donor with active or convalescent COVID-19. The donor label of this sample is uncertain. This sequence joins TRBV5-6 and TRBJ2-7, with 11 bases identical to TRBD1. Material: peripheral blood. The CDR3 nucleotides read TGTGCCAGCAGCCCCGGGACAGGGGGAGGAGAGCAGTACTTC. This sequence encodes CASSPGTGGGEQYF.